A single T cell receptor (beta chain) is shown here with its context. V lost 1 base and J lost 3, with 7 bases in between. Germline CDR1 reads MDHEN; CDR2 reads SYDVKM. The CDR3 covers 14 residues. The data originate from a study of cytomegalovirus exposure and HLA in healthy donors. Use of 60 Vbeta and 13 Jbeta primers characterized the PCR. Measured with immunoSEQ multiplex PCR; TCRdb has only the in-frame clones, and not every one. The sample contains approximately 130,000 clones, approximately 78% of which appear only once. Material for sequencing was PBMCs. The genes are TRBV28 and TRBJ1-5, with a possible D match to TRBD1 (5 bases). This clonotype originated in a man aged 35-49 years in good health and CMV-seronegative. CDR3 region: CASSLSTANQPQHF. DNA of the CDR3: TGTGCCAGCAGTTTATCGACAGCCAATCAGCCCCAGCATTTT.